This TCR beta chain was recovered during a study of cytomegalovirus exposure and HLA in healthy donors. In the case of this clone: Its antigen is as yet unknown.

V lost 6 bases to trimming and J lost 3 bases; unmatched junction nucleotides: 5. Germline loops: CDR1 SNHLY, CDR2 FYNNEI. CDR3 size: 14 residues. General study results and limits: Immune exposure information comprised only CMV serostatus. 87-base-pair reads could not separate some V segments, including TRBV6-2 and TRBV6-3.

13 Jbeta primers and 60 Vbeta primers were used for the PCR. Profiling relied on immunoSEQ multiplex PCR, and the TCRdb table lists in-frame clones only, not all of them. This sample has almost 90,000 clones, with about 85% found just once. This TCR came from a man aged 40-49 years in good health and CMV-seropositive. Sequencing input: PBMCs. The gene calls are TRBV2 and TRBJ1-2; 9 nucleotides agree with TRBD1. CDR3 in DNA: TGTGCCAGCAGGCGGACAGGGGTTTACTATGGCTACACCTTC. It specifies CASRRTGVYYGYTF.